This TCR beta chain was retrieved from a study of T cells in women clearing cervical HPV infection. Whole-study context: Blood came at first lesion visit for cases, post-clearance for controls. Study results and caveats: TRBV6-7 relative abundance averaged roughly 0.1% in cases and 0.15% to 0.2% in controls. A classifier using richness and V gene abundances reached an AUC of 0.83. CIN3+ cases had significantly higher TCR repertoire richness than controls, but evenness did not differ.

The CDR3 is 15 residues long. Germline V lookup: CDR1 SGHDT, CDR2 YYEEEE. The V gene lost 0 bases and the J gene lost 4 bases, with 13 bases spanning the gap. Here immunoSEQ multiplex PCR was the method, and the copy in TCRdb shows in-frame clones only, minus some. Recorded for this sample: 23,000 or so clones. Regarding this clone: Its antigen is not identified. Read data end 3 residues before the CDR3 end; the end is taken from the germline J gene.

Sample: blood buffy coat. The V gene is TRBV5-6, the J gene TRBJ1-1; TRBD1 is a possible D gene (6 bases). The clonotype was recovered from a woman aged 18 to 75 with a cervical HPV16 infection that either progressed to CIN3+ or cleared (not recorded which). Here the CDR3 reads CASSLEGGRFTEAFF. The sequenced CDR3 bases are TGTGCCAGCAGCTTGGAGGGGGGGCGGTTCACTGAA.